Listed below are T cell receptor beta chains from one sample, sequenced in a study of T cells in Graves' hyperthyroidism and ophthalmopathy. TCRdb used MiXCR to reprocess the multiplex PCR reads, holding one entry per CDR3 protein. Here the sample spans under 650,000 distinct CDR3 sequences, about 17% being singletons. Sample: blood. All receptors come from a woman in her twenties or thirties with Graves' hyperthyroidism. The CDR3 runs from the conserved cysteine through the conserved F or W. The D gene is left open where the match is weak. Size is stated for part of the rows, as once, few or many counts, or as a class when the clone is expanded.

clone_size j_call v_call d_call cdr3_aa cdr3_nt
many TRBJ2-1 TRBV30 . CAWSHTSDEQFF TGTGCCTGGAGTCATACCTCCGATGAGCAGTTCTTC
many TRBJ1-6 TRBV11-2 . CASSYGSVYNSPLHF TGTGCCAGCAGCTACGGGAGTGTGTATAATTCACCCCTCCACTTT
few TRBJ1-2 TRBV7-2 TRBD1 CASSLRTGGIYGYTF TGTGCCAGCAGCTTACGGACAGGGGGCATCTATGGCTACACCTTC
many TRBJ2-1 TRBV28 TRBD2 CASSLGPPSGNEQFF TGTGCCAGCAGTTTAGGCCCCCCTAGCGGCAATGAGCAGTTCTTC
. TRBJ2-1 TRBV6-2/TRBV6-3 TRBD2 CATTWGGRDEQFF TGTGCCACAACTTGGGGAGGGCGGGATGAGCAGTTCTTC
. TRBJ1-5 TRBV27 TRBD1 CASRRGQFSQPQHF TGTGCCAGCAGAAGGGGACAGTTTTCCCAGCCCCAGCATTTT
few TRBJ2-1 TRBV4-3 TRBD2 CASSQDPPGLAGEHEQFF TGCGCCAGCAGCCAAGACCCCCCGGGACTAGCAGGGGAACATGAGCAGTTCTTC
few TRBJ2-6 TRBV6-1 TRBD2 CASSSSGRGANVLTF TGTGCCAGCAGCTCCAGCGGGAGAGGGGCCAACGTCCTGACTTTC
few TRBJ1-4 TRBV25-1 . CASSEFRHGGNEKLFF TGTGCCAGCAGTGAATTTCGGCATGGTGGTAATGAAAAACTGTTTTTT
. TRBJ1-3 TRBV13 . CATSPYSGNTIYF TGTGCCACCTCCCCTTATTCTGGAAACACCATATATTTT
. TRBJ2-3 TRBV27 TRBD2 CASSWTSGRAGPDTQYF TGTGCCAGCAGTTGGACTAGCGGGAGGGCCGGCCCAGATACGCAGTATTTT
. TRBJ2-1 TRBV24-1 TRBD2 CATRDLTSGRLDEQFF TGTGCCACCCGCGATTTGACTAGCGGGCGTCTCGATGAGCAGTTCTTC
few TRBJ2-5 TRBV28 TRBD2 CASRGTSGRGTGIQETQYF TGTGCCAGCAGAGGGACTAGCGGGAGGGGCACGGGAATCCAAGAGACCCAGTACTTC
many TRBJ2-7 TRBV28 TRBD2 CASRDRGVEQYF TGTGCCAGCAGGGACCGGGGGGTCGAGCAGTACTTC
many TRBJ2-7 TRBV6-1 TRBD1 CASRRLDRAGSYEQYF TGTGCCAGCAGACGCCTCGACAGGGCGGGCTCCTACGAGCAGTACTTC
many TRBJ1-1 TRBV5-1 . CASIDNGIAFF TGCGCCAGCATCGACAACGGGATCGCTTTCTTT
. TRBJ1-4 TRBV7-2 TRBD1 CASSLEQGVATNEKLFF TGTGCCAGCAGCTTAGAACAGGGGGTGGCAACTAATGAAAAACTGTTTTTT
. TRBJ1-1 TRBV9 . CASSAHMNTEAFF TGTGCCAGCAGCGCACACATGAACACTGAAGCTTTCTTT
many TRBJ2-3 TRBV11-2 TRBD1 CASSLHTGTADTQYF TGTGCCAGCAGCTTACATACAGGGACAGCAGATACGCAGTATTTT
many TRBJ2-7 TRBV27 TRBD2 CASSLLAENYEQYF TGTGCCAGCAGTTTACTAGCGGAGAACTACGAGCAGTACTTC
few TRBJ2-1 TRBV6-2/TRBV6-3 . CASSYFSLMDNEQFF TGTGCCAGCAGTTACTTTTCTTTGATGGACAATGAGCAGTTCTTC
few TRBJ2-5 TRBV5-1 TRBD1 CASSRGRSGTGKETQYF TGCGCCAGCAGCCGAGGCCGTTCCGGGACAGGGAAAGAGACCCAGTACTTC
many TRBJ1-4 TRBV28 TRBD1 CASSLNRGGEKLFF TGTGCCAGCAGTTTAAACAGGGGTGGGGAAAAACTGTTTTTT
. TRBJ1-2 TRBV9 . CASSAGGGIGYTF TGTGCCAGCAGCGCCGGCGGGGGGATTGGCTACACCTTC
. TRBJ2-1 TRBV7-9 . CAGSLVFGYNEQFF TGTGCCGGCAGCTTAGTATTCGGGTACAATGAGCAGTTCTTC
. TRBJ1-5 TRBV27 . CASARAYEGNQPQHF TGTGCCAGCGCCAGGGCCTATGAGGGCAATCAGCCCCAGCATTTT
few TRBJ1-5 TRBV19 . CASVAQPQHF TGTGCCAGTGTTGCCCAGCCCCAGCATTTT
. TRBJ2-1 TRBV29-1 TRBD2 CSLSAGVDNEQFF TGCAGCCTTTCAGCGGGAGTAGACAATGAGCAGTTCTTC
many TRBJ2-3 TRBV5-1 . CASGQDTSTDTQYF TGCGCCAGTGGTCAGGATACTAGCACAGATACGCAGTATTTT
few TRBJ2-3 TRBV27 . CASSAQVSDLGDTDTQYF TGTGCCAGCAGTGCGCAGGTTTCAGACCTCGGTGACACAGATACGCAGTATTTT
. TRBJ1-6 TRBV11-3 TRBD1 CASSFGQGPNSPLHF TGTGCCAGCAGCTTTGGACAGGGGCCTAATTCACCCCTCCACTTT
many TRBJ2-7 TRBV12-3/TRBV12-4 TRBD1 CASSTGTGGTYEQYF TGTGCCAGCAGTACCGGGACAGGGGGGACCTACGAGCAGTACTTC
. TRBJ2-1 TRBV12-3/TRBV12-4 TRBD2 CASSPGSGDNEQFF TGTGCCAGCAGCCCAGGTAGCGGGGACAATGAGCAGTTCTTC
many TRBJ1-1 TRBV30 TRBD1 CAWQTGIEAFF TGTGCCTGGCAGACAGGGATTGAAGCTTTCTTT
. TRBJ2-5 TRBV7-9 TRBD2 CASTGGRQETQYF TGTGCCAGCACGGGCGGGAGGCAAGAGACCCAGTACTTC
. TRBJ2-5 TRBV15 TRBD2 CATRLAGAETQYF TGTGCCACCAGACTAGCGGGAGCAGAGACCCAGTACTTC
. TRBJ2-2 TRBV20-1 . CSARSLDRSHTGELFF TGCAGTGCTAGATCCCTAGACAGGAGCCACACCGGGGAGCTGTTTTTT
many TRBJ2-5 TRBV20-1 . CSARTVLETQYF TGCAGTGCTCGGACGGTACTAGAGACCCAGTACTTC
. TRBJ2-7 TRBV5-6 TRBD1 CASSLMGGDRGDEQYF TGTGCCAGCAGCTTGATGGGGGGGGACAGGGGCGACGAGCAGTACTTC
many TRBJ1-1 TRBV29-1 . CSVELLLGGTEAFF TGCAGCGTTGAACTACTTTTAGGGGGCACTGAAGCTTTCTTT